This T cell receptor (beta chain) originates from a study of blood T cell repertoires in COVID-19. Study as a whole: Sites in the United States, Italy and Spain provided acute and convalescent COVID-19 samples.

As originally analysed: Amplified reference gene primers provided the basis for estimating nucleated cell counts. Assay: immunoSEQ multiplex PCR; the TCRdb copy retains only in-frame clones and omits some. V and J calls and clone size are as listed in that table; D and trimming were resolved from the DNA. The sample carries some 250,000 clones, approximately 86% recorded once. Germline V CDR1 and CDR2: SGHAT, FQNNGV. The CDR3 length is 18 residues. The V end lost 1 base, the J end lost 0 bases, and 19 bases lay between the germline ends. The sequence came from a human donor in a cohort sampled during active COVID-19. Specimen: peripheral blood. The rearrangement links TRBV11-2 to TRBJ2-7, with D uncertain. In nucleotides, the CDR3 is TGTGCCAGCAGCTTAGTAGAGGTCACCTACCTGAGCTCCTACGAGCAGTACTTC. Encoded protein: CASSLVEVTYLSSYEQYF.